This T cell receptor beta chain was captured in a study of T cell responses to AZD1222 COVID-19 vaccine. On the study more broadly: Second doses were pooled across both intervals (about 4 or about 12 weeks). Broader study findings: Spike-specific TCRs gained breadth and depth after people received two AZD1222 doses.

Some clones are missing from TCRdb's copy, which holds only in-frame ones; the method was immunoSEQ multiplex PCR. The data show 100,000 to 120,000 clones, about 90% seen once. Concerning this clone: What it binds is unknown.

The TCR sequence derives from an adult in good health. Sequencing used peripheral blood, obtained on day 0 of AZD1222 vaccination.

The CDR3 sequence is CASSEDMNTEAFF. Written as DNA, the CDR3 is TGTGCCAGCAGTGAAGATATGAACACTGAAGCTTTCTTT. V is TRBV2 and J is TRBJ1-1, with D unclear. The CDR3 totals 13 residues. The V end was cut by 1 base, the J end by 0 bases, with 3 bases between. CDR1 and CDR2 from the germline V gene are SNHLY and FYNNEI. Supplemented by reference TRBV2 and TRBJ1-1, the full variable domain reads EPEVTQTPSHQVTQMGQEVILRCVPISNHLYFYWYRQILGQKVEFLVSFYNNEISEKSEIFDDQFSVERPDGSNFTLKIRSTKLEDSAMYFCASSEDMNTEAFFGQGTRLTVV.